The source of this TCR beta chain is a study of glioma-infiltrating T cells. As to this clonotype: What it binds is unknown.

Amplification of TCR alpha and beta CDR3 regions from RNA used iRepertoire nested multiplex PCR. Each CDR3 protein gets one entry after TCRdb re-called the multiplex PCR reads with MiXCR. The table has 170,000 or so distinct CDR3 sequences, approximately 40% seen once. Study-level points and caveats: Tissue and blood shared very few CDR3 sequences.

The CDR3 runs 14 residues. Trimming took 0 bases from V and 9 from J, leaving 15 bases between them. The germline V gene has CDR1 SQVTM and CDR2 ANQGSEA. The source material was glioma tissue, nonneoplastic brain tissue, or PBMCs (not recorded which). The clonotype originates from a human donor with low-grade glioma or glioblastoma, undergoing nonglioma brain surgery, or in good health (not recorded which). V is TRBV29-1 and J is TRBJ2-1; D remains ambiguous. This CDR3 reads CSVEDIPPGGEQFF. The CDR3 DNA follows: TGCAGCGTTGAAGATATACCCCCCGGTGGTGAGCAGTTCTTC.